Shown below are 10 T cell receptor beta chains from a single sample sequenced in a study of shared clonotypes between healthy human individuals. Using immunoSEQ multiplex PCR, the repertoire was profiled, and TCRdb retains in-frame clones only, with some absent. The repertoire consists of approximately 2.5 million clones, with roughly 93% occurring once and the leading ten covering roughly 0.39%. What was sequenced was naive CD4+ T cells from PBMCs. The subset was: CD45RA+ positively selected. Source of these receptors: a man aged 18 to 29 in good health. Some clones in this sample may be carry-over from other donors' samples.

V gene TRBV2 combines with J gene TRBJ1-6; 8 bases map to TRBD1. V trimming: 5 bases; J trimming: 7 bases; junction bases outside the gene matches: 10. The germline V gene has CDR1 SNHLY and CDR2 FYNNEI. The CDR3 contains 16 residues. In DNA, the CDR3 is TGTGCCAGCAGTTCTTTTGGACAGGGTAGCAATTCACCCCTCCACTTT. It codes for CASSSFGQGSNSPLHF.

Here the CDR3 DNA reads TGTGCCTGGAGTAGTCGGGAGGAACAGCCCCAGCATTTT. Its translation: CAWSSREEQPQHF. J is TRBJ1-5 and V is TRBV30; D call uncertain. CDR1 is GTSNPN and CDR2 is SVGIG in the germline V gene (reference sequence). This CDR3 has 13 amino acids. Trimming pared 2 bases from V and 7 bases from J, leaving 12 bases between.

The chain links TRBV9 to TRBJ2-1, with no clear D. V was cut by 0 bases and J by 10 bases, with 17 bases left in between. Per germline, CDR1 SGDLS and CDR2 YYNGEE. This CDR3 has 15 residues. The CDR3 DNA reads as TGTGCCAGCAGCGTAGTAGGCCAGTCTATGGGGGAGCAGTTCTTC. Residues: CASSVVGQSMGEQFF.

The rearrangement links TRBV28 to TRBJ2-5; no firm D call. Trimming stripped 8 bases from V and 6 bases from J, with 25 bases between. Looked up from germline, CDR1 is MDHEN and CDR2 is SYDVKM. This CDR3 is built from 16 residues. The CDR3 protein is CASRPRRAESVKTQYF. The CDR3, as DNA: TGTGCCAGCCGACCCCGTCGGGCAGAGTCAGTGAAGACCCAGTACTTC. The variable domain in full, completed from reference TRBV28 and TRBJ2-5, reads DVKVTQSSRYLVKRTGEKVFLECVQDMDHENMFWYRQDPGLGLRLIYFSYDVKMKEKGDIPEGYSVSREKKERFSLILESASTNQTSMYLCASRPRRAESVKTQYFGPGTRLLVL.

V gene TRBV5-1 combines with J gene TRBJ2-3, with 14 bases aligning to TRBD2. V lost 7 bases to trimming and J lost 4 bases; unmatched junction nucleotides: 11. This CDR3 comprises 17 residues. The germline CDR1 and CDR2 sequences are SGHRS and YFSETQ. CDR3 amino acids: CASHSGTSGRFSDTQYF. Here the CDR3 DNA reads TGCGCCAGCCATAGCGGGACTAGCGGGAGATTTTCAGATACGCAGTATTTT. Full variable domain (missing parts from reference TRBV5-1 and TRBJ2-3): KAGVTQTPRYLIKTRGQQVTLSCSPISGHRSVSWYQQTPGQGLQFLFEYFSETQRNKGNFPGRFSGRQFSNSRSEMNVSTLELGDSALYLCASHSGTSGRFSDTQYFGPGTRLTVL.

The chain is built from TRBV19 and TRBJ2-7; 8 positions agree with TRBD1. The germline V gene encodes CDR1 LNHDA and CDR2 SQIVND (reference sequence). V was clipped by 2 bases and J by 4 bases; unmatched bases: 7. The length of the CDR3 is 15 residues. CDR3 sequence: CASSIFGRGPYEQYF. Here the CDR3 DNA reads TGTGCCAGTAGTATATTTGGCAGGGGGCCGTACGAGCAGTACTTC. The entire variable domain, with the rest obtained from reference TRBV19 and TRBJ2-7, is as follows: DGGITQSPKYLFRKEGQNVTLSCEQNLNHDAMYWYRQDPGQGLRLIYYSQIVNDFQKGDIAEGYSVSREKKESFPLTVTSAQKNPTAFYLCASSIFGRGPYEQYFGPGTRLTVT.

The chain couples TRBV5-1 to TRBJ1-1; no clear D gene. Germline values: CDR1 SGHRS, CDR2 YFSETQ. Trimming took 5 bases from V and 3 from J, leaving 17 bases between them. The CDR3 length is 15 residues. The CDR3 DNA is TGCGCCAGCAGACGTCCATTTTCTGGGGACACTGAAGCTTTCTTT. Translated, it gives CASRRPFSGDTEAFF.

As regards this clone: Within the sample, other DNA sequences also encode this same CDR3. The J gene is TRBJ2-7, the V gene TRBV18; D assignment may be TRBD1 or TRBD2 (5 bases each). Germline CDR1 KGHSH, CDR2 LQKENI. This CDR3 spans 14 amino acids. Trimming removed 3 bases at V and 3 bases at J, with 12 bases between. CDR3 DNA sequence: TGTGCCAGCTCACCTACCGGGACCGTCTACGAGCAGTACTTC. Residues: CASSPTGTVYEQYF.

The chain recombines TRBV28 with TRBJ2-1; D is perhaps TRBD1 or TRBD2 (6 bases each). The CDR3 is 14 amino acids. Germline V gene sequence: CDR1 MDHEN, CDR2 SYDVKM. Trimming stripped 6 bases from V and 5 bases from J, with 14 bases between. CDR3 region: CASRGGQLHNEQFF. CDR3 nucleotides: TGTGCCAGCAGGGGAGGACAGCTCCACAATGAGCAGTTCTTC.

Points on this clone: Other nucleotide sequences in the sample specify the same CDR3. This sequence joins TRBV19 and TRBJ2-3, with 12 bases aligning to TRBD2. Germline V gene sequence: CDR1 LNHDA, CDR2 SQIVND (reference sequence). With 5 bases clipped from V and 5 bases from J, the junction kept 5 bases outside the gene matches. This CDR3 contains 15 residues. For the CDR3, the DNA is TGTGCCAGTAGTCGACTAGCGGGAGCGGGAGATACGCAGTATTTT. This encodes CASSRLAGAGDTQYF.